These 29 T cell receptor beta chains were all obtained from the same sample, sequenced in a study of molecular identifiers for immune sequencing clone quantification. TCRdb redid the calling of the PCR reads with MiXCR, one entry per CDR3 protein. The profile shows around 320,000 distinct CDR3 sequences, roughly 24% of them singletons. Sample: naive CD8+ T cells from blood, with Jurkat cell RNA spiked in. Subset meaning: FACS-sorted CD8+CD4-CCR7+CD45RA+ naive T cells. The origin of the receptors is a human donor in good health. Some libraries in this study had Jurkat cell RNA spiked in.

The V and J genes are TRBV6-2 or TRBV6-3 and TRBJ1-5, with D unclear. Germline values: CDR1 MNHEY, CDR2 SVGEGT. This CDR3 is built from 14 residues. Trimming left V 7 bases short and J 3 bases short, with 13 bases between. The CDR3 DNA reads as TGTGCCAGCACTTCCGTGGGGATCAATCAGCCCCAGCATTTT. Amino acids: CASTSVGINQPQHF.

This clonotype appeared many times. V gene TRBV7-9 combines with J gene TRBJ2-3; TRBD2 agrees at 9 bases. V was clipped by 5 bases and J by 3 bases; unmatched bases: 12. The V gene's germline CDR1 is SEHNR and CDR2 FQNEAQ (reference sequence). This CDR3 comprises 17 residues. The CDR3 DNA reads as TGTGCCAGCAGCCCCTACTTGGGCGGGAGGGCAACAGATACGCAGTATTTT. Residues: CASSPYLGGRATDTQYF.

This clonotype has more than one count but fewer than ten. The chain couples TRBV5-6 to TRBJ2-5, with a weak D call TRBD1 (5 bases). CDR3 length: 15 amino acids. Germline CDR1 is SGHDT and CDR2 is YYEEEE. Trimming took 1 base from V and 0 from J, leaving 10 bases between them. The CDR3 sequence is CASSLPLTDQETQYF. DNA of the CDR3: TGTGCCAGCAGCTTGCCCCTGACAGACCAAGAGACCCAGTACTTC.

This clonotype has a count of ten or more. The chain links TRBV7-9 to TRBJ2-2; D might be TRBD1 or TRBD2, each matching 5 bases. V lost 1 base, J lost 5 bases, and 5 bases lay in between. CDR1 SEHNR and CDR2 FQNEAQ come from the germline V gene (reference sequence). The CDR3 covers 13 residues. The CDR3: CASSLGGTGELFF. The CDR3, as DNA: TGTGCCAGCAGCTTAGGGGGGACCGGGGAGCTGTTTTTT.

This clonotype was seen ten or more times. V gene TRBV5-5 combines with J gene TRBJ2-2, with 9 bases matching TRBD1. The V gene end was trimmed by 3 bases and the J gene end by 3 bases; junction bases not matched to a gene: 12. The CDR3 loop spans 18 amino acids. Germline CDR1 is SGHKS and CDR2 is YYEKEE (reference sequence). The CDR3 bases are TGTGCCAGCAGCTCGAACTACAGGGGGCTTGAAGACACCGGGGAGCTGTTTTTT. Translating gives CASSSNYRGLEDTGELFF.

This clonotype was counted once. This may be a read error: a much more frequent sequence differs by one nucleotide. J is TRBJ2-5 and V is TRBV7-2, with D maybe TRBD1 (5 bases). This CDR3 is built from 14 residues. CDR1 SGHTA and CDR2 FQGNSA come from the germline V gene. CDR3 sequence (DNA): TGTGCCAGCAGCCCCTATGTAGGGGAAGAGACCCGGTACTTC. Protein: CASSPYVGEETRYF.

This clonotype turned up a few times. This rearrangement joins TRBV6-5 to TRBJ1-1, with D hard to call. Trimming stripped 2 bases from V and 6 bases from J, with 10 bases between. Germline loops: CDR1 MNHEY, CDR2 SVGAGI. The CDR3 has 13 residues. CDR3 in amino acids: CASSYGSVAEAFF. DNA of the CDR3: TGTGCCAGCAGTTACGGCTCTGTTGCTGAAGCTTTCTTT.

This clonotype was seen more than once but under ten times. The chain is built from TRBV6-1 and TRBJ2-7; possibly TRBD1 for D (6 bases). V lost 3 bases and J 1 base, leaving 10 bases between the germline ends. The CDR3 spans 14 residues. Germline CDR1 and CDR2: MNHNS and SASEGT. CDR3 bases: TGTGCCAGCAGTGACCCGGGACATTCCTACGAGCAGTACTTC. Residues: CASSDPGHSYEQYF.

CDR3 region: CASSQDRFGNSPLHF. The CDR3, as DNA: TGCGCCAGCAGCCAAGATAGGTTCGGCAATTCACCCCTCCACTTT. V and J are TRBV4-3 and TRBJ1-6, with D hard to call. V lost 0 bases and J lost 7, with 10 bases in between. From germline, CDR1 is LGHNA and CDR2 YSLEER. The CDR3 totals 15 residues.

J is TRBJ2-7 and V is TRBV19; 7 bases match TRBD2. V lost 4 bases to trimming and J lost 5 bases; unmatched junction nucleotides: 11. Per germline, CDR1 LNHDA and CDR2 SQIVND (reference sequence). This CDR3 contains 15 residues. The DNA of the CDR3 is TGTGCCAGTAGTAGCGAGCCGGGACTAATCGACGAGCAGTACTTC. Amino acids: CASSSEPGLIDEQYF.

This clonotype has at least ten counts. The limits of the CDR3 on the DNA are not certain, so only TCRdb's listed CDR3 is given. This chain links TRBV7-5 with TRBJ1-5; the listed D gene, TRBD1, was not tested against the DNA. TRBV7-5 corresponds to a pseudogene. The CDR3 length is 15 residues, termini included. This chain's CDR3 is CISVPEKGVYQPQHF.

A word on this clonotype: A read error may account for a junction end that differs from germline. The chain uses TRBV7-9 and TRBJ2-1; TRBD2 might be the D (6 bases). Germline-derived CDR1 and CDR2 are SEHNR and FQNEAQ (reference sequence). CDR3 length equals 17 residues. The CDR3 DNA follows: TGTGCCAGCAGCTTAGGACTAGTGGCTAGCTCCTACAATGAGCGGTTCTTC. Protein product: CASSLGLVASSYNERFF.

The genes are TRBV5-4 and TRBJ2-7; a weak D match, TRBD1 (6 bases). This CDR3 is 13 amino acids long. Germline V gives CDR1 SGHNT, CDR2 YYREEE (reference sequence). V was cut by 3 bases and J by 5 bases, with 12 bases left in between. The CDR3 nucleotides are TGTGCCAGCAGCTCACCCACAGGGAACGAGCAGTACTTC. Translation gives CASSSPTGNEQYF.

About this clonotype itself: Relative to the germline gene, one junction end is altered; a read error may explain this. The V call is TRBV24-1, the J call TRBJ2-2, with a tentative D call TRBD2 (6 bases). The germline V gene encodes CDR1 KGHDR and CDR2 SFDVKD. The CDR3 is 14 amino acids. CDR3 DNA sequence: TGTGCCACCAGTGATTTGTTGGGGACCGGGGAGGTGTTTTTT. Protein: CATSDLLGTGEVFF.

With respect to this clonotype: The germline gene is not matched at one end of the junction; a read error may be the cause. The rearrangement joins TRBV7-8 to TRBJ1-1, with D unclear. The CDR3 has 13 amino acids. Germline CDR1 and CDR2: SGHVS and FQNEAQ. This chain's CDR3 is CTSSLGTNTEAFF. The CDR3 bases are TGTACCAGCAGCTTAGGAACGAACACTGAAGCTTTCTTT.

This clonotype was picked up many times. One end of the junction is discordant with germline, which a read error may explain. CDR3 DNA sequence: TGTGCCAGCAACTTATTCCTCCGGGACAGGGCTTTGTACAGCAATCAGCCCCAGCATTTT. It is translated as CASNLFLRDRALYSNQPQHF. This sequence joins TRBV7-2 and TRBJ1-5; 9 bases align to TRBD1. This CDR3 has 20 amino acids. Germline loops: CDR1 SGHTA, CDR2 FQGNSA. The complete variable domain, with remaining parts taken from reference TRBV7-2 and TRBJ1-5, reads GAGVSQSPSNKVTEKGKDVELRCDPISGHTALYWYRQSLGQGLEFLIYFQGNSAPDKSGLPSDRFSAERTGGSVSTLTIQRTQQEDSAVYLCASNLFLRDRALYSNQPQHFGDGTRLSIL.

This clonotype was detected many times. The rearrangement links TRBV29-1 to TRBJ2-3; D remains ambiguous. Trimming removed 0 bases at V and 3 bases at J, with 10 bases between. Germline V CDR1 and CDR2: SQVTM, ANQGSEA. This CDR3 comprises 14 residues. The CDR3 here is CSVEDVVATDTQYF. In nucleotides, the CDR3 is TGCAGCGTTGAAGACGTCGTGGCAACAGATACGCAGTATTTT.

A note on this clonotype: Given the absence of the conserved phenylalanine or tryptophan at the CDR3 end, a read error is likely. V gene TRBV4-1 combines with J gene TRBJ1-2, with TRBD1 as a possible D gene (6 bases). This CDR3 contains 16 residues. V lost 5 bases to trimming and J lost 0 bases, with 16 bases between them. The V gene's germline CDR1 is MGHRA and CDR2 YSYEKL. CDR3 protein: CASSSLAGTTNYGYTS. CDR3 bases: TGCGCCAGCAGCTCACTAGCCGGGACAACTAACTATGGCTACACCTCC.

A few counts support this clonotype. The V call is TRBV11-2, the J call TRBJ2-3; D is unresolved. Germline lookup yields CDR1 SGHAT and CDR2 FQNNGV. The ends were cut back, 2 bases at V and 5 bases at J, with 5 bases in the middle. The CDR3 spans 12 residues. CDR3 loop: CASSLSQDTQYF. The CDR3 DNA sequence: TGTGCCAGCAGCTTATCCCAAGATACGCAGTATTTT.

This clonotype was found a few times. CDR3 in amino acids: CASSHGQSTDTQYF. The DNA for the CDR3 is TGTGCCAGCAGTCATGGACAGAGCACAGATACGCAGTATTTT. The gene calls are TRBV6-2 or TRBV6-3 and TRBJ2-3; TRBD1 might be the D (6 bases). Germline assignment: CDR1 MNHEY and CDR2 SVGEGT. The CDR3 loop spans 14 amino acids. Trimming pared 5 bases from V and 0 bases from J, leaving 9 bases between.

This clonotype came up a few times. The chain recombines TRBV27 with TRBJ2-3; D might be TRBD2 (5 bases). The CDR3 covers 17 residues. V lost 5 bases to trimming and J lost 0 bases, with 18 bases between them. Per the germline V gene, CDR1 is MNHEY and CDR2 is SMNVEV (reference sequence). In DNA form, the CDR3 reads TGTGCCAGCAGTCCCCTGCCTTTGAGGGAGAGCACAGATACGCAGTATTTT. This sequence encodes CASSPLPLRESTDTQYF.

This clonotype was found a few times. This chain joins TRBV6-2 or TRBV6-3 and TRBJ2-7; a weak D match, TRBD1 (6 bases). V shed 7 bases and J shed 3 bases, with 16 bases lying between them. The CDR3 is 14 residues long. Germline CDR1 and CDR2: MNHEY and SVGEGT. This chain's CDR3 is CASTPEGQYYEQYF. In DNA form, the CDR3 reads TGTGCCAGCACCCCCGAAGGACAGTACTACGAGCAGTACTTC.

Remarks on this clonotype: The junction does not match germline at one end; this may be a read error. V is TRBV19 and J is TRBJ1-2; the D gene is possibly TRBD1 (6 bases). This CDR3 region has 14 residues. Germline V gene lookup returns CDR1 LNHDA and CDR2 SQIVND (reference sequence). The CDR3 DNA follows: TGTGCCAGTAGTATGTCAGGGGCCGCTTATGGCTACCCCTTC. Translating it yields CASSMSGAAYGYPF.

This clonotype appeared a few times. The gene calls are TRBV4-3 and TRBJ1-1; 7 nucleotides match TRBD1. The CDR3 loop spans 15 amino acids. The V segment lost 2 bases and the J segment 3 bases; nucleotides outside the gene matches: 6. Germline V gene lookup returns CDR1 LGHNA and CDR2 YSLEER. CDR3 DNA: TGCGCCAGCAGCCAATACAGGGGTTTTCACACTGAAGCTTTCTTT. Protein product: CASSQYRGFHTEAFF.

At least ten counts were recorded for this clonotype. The J gene is TRBJ1-6, the V gene TRBV27; D call uncertain. This CDR3 has 13 residues. Looked up from germline, CDR1 is MNHEY and CDR2 is SMNVEV (reference sequence). Trimming cost V 2 bases and J 8 bases, with 7 bases left between them. CDR3 in amino acids: CASSLQEDSPLHF. Written as DNA, the CDR3 is TGTGCCAGCAGTTTACAGGAGGATTCACCCCTCCACTTT.

About this clonotype itself: A clone one base away is much larger, so this may be a read error. The chain is built from TRBV15 and TRBJ1-5; maybe TRBD1 (5 bases). CDR3 length: 15 residues. CDR1 LNHNV and CDR2 YYDKDF come from the germline V gene (reference sequence). The CDR3 bases are TGTGCCACCAGCTACGGTGGGGCTGGGGATCAGACCCAGCATTTT. Residues: CATSYGGAGDQTQHF.

Comments on this clonotype: It may be a read error: a sequence one base away is much more abundant. V is TRBV4-1 and J is TRBJ2-5; 8 bases are a match to TRBD2. CDR3 length: 15 residues. The V segment lost 3 bases and the J segment 5 bases; nucleotides outside the gene matches: 8. Germline-derived CDR1 and CDR2 are MGHRA and YSYEKL. CDR3 residues: CASSHGTSGAETQYF. Written as DNA, the CDR3 is TGCGCCAGCAGCCACGGGACTAGTGGCGCTGAGACCCAGTACTTC.

Comments on this clonotype: A much more abundant neighbour one base away suggests this may be a read error. V usage is TRBV5-1 and J usage is TRBJ1-5, with 9 positions matching TRBD1. The germline V gene encodes CDR1 SGHRS and CDR2 YFSETQ. The CDR3 totals 17 residues. CDR3 sequence: CASSSGTGQGSNQPQQF. The CDR3 DNA reads as TGCGCCAGCAGCTCCGGGACAGGGCAAGGTAGCAATCAGCCCCAGCAGTTT.

This clonotype appeared many times. The chain is built from TRBV4-2 and TRBJ1-1; D ambiguous. The V gene's germline CDR1 is LGHNA and CDR2 YNFKEQ. Trimming stripped 0 bases from V and 4 bases from J, with 15 bases between. CDR3 length: 16 amino acids. CDR3 sequence: CASSQEVPQVGTEAFF. The CDR3 DNA follows: TGTGCCAGCAGCCAAGAGGTCCCCCAGGTGGGCACTGAAGCTTTCTTT.